The 4 T cell receptor beta chains below were found in one sample sequenced in a study of blood T cells in healthy people across ages. Primers used in a second PCR of about 6 to 11 cycles were a sample-barcoded 5' primer and a J-beta primer mix. TCRdb re-analysed the 5' RACE reads in MiXCR, keeping a single row per CDR3 protein. The table lists approximately 800,000 distinct CDR3 sequences, 45% to 70% of them singletons. Sequencing was performed on blood. These receptors were collected from a man aged 35-49 years in good health.

This clonotype was seen more than once but under ten times. This chain connects TRBV4-1 to TRBJ2-4, with 10 bases identical to TRBD1. V lost 4 bases and J lost 1; bases outside the gene matches: 7. CDR3 length: 17 amino acids. Germline V gives CDR1 MGHRA, CDR2 YSYEKL. The CDR3 loop reads CASSLPGQGLAKNIQYF. The CDR3 DNA reads TGCGCCAGCAGCCTTCCGGGACAGGGGTTGGCCAAAAACATTCAGTACTTC.

The chain links TRBV11-3 to TRBJ2-6; 9 positions agree with TRBD1. Germline V gives CDR1 SGHNT, CDR2 YENEEA. The CDR3 sequence is 17 residues long. V lost 4 bases, J lost 0 bases, and 4 bases stayed unmatched. The CDR3 coding sequence is TGTGCCAGCAGCTCTCGACAGGGGGACTCTGGGGCCAACGTCCTGACTTTC. Translation gives CASSSRQGDSGANVLTF. The full variable domain, rest sourced from reference TRBV11-3 and TRBJ2-6, is EAGVVQSPRYKIIEKKQPVAFWCNPISGHNTLYWYLQNLGQGPELLIRYENEEAVDDSQLPKDRFSAERLKGVDSTLKIQPAELGDSAVYLCASSSRQGDSGANVLTFGAGSRLTVL.

The V gene is TRBV29-1, the J gene TRBJ1-2; D is perhaps TRBD1 (5 bases). From germline, CDR1 is SQVTM and CDR2 ANQGSEA. The CDR3 is made up of 13 amino acids. Trimming left V 1 base short and J 3 bases short, with 9 bases between. The CDR3 nucleotides read TGCAGCGTTGAAGCCGGGGGGGACTATGGCTACACCTTC. Its translation: CSVEAGGDYGYTF.

This rearrangement joins TRBV20-1 to TRBJ1-5; weak D call: TRBD1 (6 bases). With 4 bases removed from V and 4 bases from J, the gap between germline ends came to 17 bases. The germline V gene encodes CDR1 DFQATT and CDR2 SNEGSKA (reference sequence). This CDR3 has 15 amino acids. The CDR3 region has the DNA TGCAGTGCTACGCCGACAGGAGGGCGGAATCAGCCCCAGCATTTT. This codes for CSATPTGGRNQPQHF.